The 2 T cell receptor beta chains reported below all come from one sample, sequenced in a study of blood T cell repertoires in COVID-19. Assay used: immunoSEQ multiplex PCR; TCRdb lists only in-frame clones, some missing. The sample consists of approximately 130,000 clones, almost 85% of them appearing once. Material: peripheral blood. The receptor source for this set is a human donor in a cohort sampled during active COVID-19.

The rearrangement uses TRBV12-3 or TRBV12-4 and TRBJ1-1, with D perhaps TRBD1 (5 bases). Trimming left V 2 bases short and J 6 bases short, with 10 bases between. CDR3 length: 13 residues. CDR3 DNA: TGTGCCAGCAGTTTACGGGGGGAGGCTGAAGCTTTCTTT. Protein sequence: CASSLRGEAEAFF.

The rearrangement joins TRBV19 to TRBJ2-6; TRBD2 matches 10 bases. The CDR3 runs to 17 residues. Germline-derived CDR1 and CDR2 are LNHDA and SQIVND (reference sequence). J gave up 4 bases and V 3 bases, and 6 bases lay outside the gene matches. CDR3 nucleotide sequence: TGTGCCAGTAGTATCGAGCGGGGGGGCACAGGGGCCAACGTCCTGACTTTC. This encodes CASSIERGGTGANVLTF.